This is a list of T cell receptor beta chains from one sample in a study of type 1 regulatory T cells. TCRdb itself ran the reads through MiXCR, one entry per CDR3 protein. Of about 68,000 distinct CDR3 sequences in the sample, around 63% were seen once. What these receptors recognize is not known. The sample was cultured T cells, either the whole culture or a sorted T cell fraction (not recorded which). The receptors come from a human donor in good health. Both conserved end residues are part of each CDR3. The order of the fields is CDR3 protein, CDR3 DNA, D gene, J gene, CDR3 length, clone size, V gene. A D gene is named only where the DNA matches it firmly. Expanded clones are given a class, and other clones once, few, many or no size at all.

CDR3: CSVVLLDEQYF
DNA: TGCAGCGTTGTCTTGCTTGACGAGCAGTACTTC
D: -
J: TRBJ2-7
length: 11
size: few
V: TRBV29-1

CDR3: CASRDVLRQGAGYGYTF
DNA: TGTGCCAGCAGAGATGTCCTGAGACAGGGGGCGGGCTATGGCTACACCTTC
D: TRBD1
J: TRBJ1-2
length: 17
size: -
V: TRBV6-1

CDR3: CASSLGQPAAACYGYTF
DNA: TGTGCCAGCAGTTTAGGGCAGCCGGCAGCCGCTTGCTATGGCTACACCTTC
D: -
J: TRBJ1-2
length: 17
size: few
V: TRBV27

CDR3: CASSPSLATDTQYF
DNA: TGTGCCAGCAGCCCTAGCCTCGCAACAGATACGCAGTATTTT
D: -
J: TRBJ2-3
length: 14
size: -
V: TRBV3-1

CDR3: CASGLTGANVLTF
DNA: TGTGCTAGTGGTTTGACTGGGGCCAACGTCCTGACTTTC
D: -
J: TRBJ2-6
length: 13
size: -
V: TRBV12-5

CDR3: CAWSRGGRASYNEQFF
DNA: TGTGCCTGGAGTCGCGGGGGCAGGGCGTCCTACAATGAGCAGTTCTTC
D: -
J: TRBJ2-1
length: 16
size: few
V: TRBV30

CDR3: CASSYHALQGSLAGNTIYF
DNA: TGTGCCAGCAGTTACCACGCCCTACAGGGGAGTTTAGCTGGAAACACCATATATTTT
D: TRBD1
J: TRBJ1-3
length: 19
size: many
V: TRBV6-5

CDR3: CASSSGGTGGLVGETQYF
DNA: TGTGCCAGCAGCTCCGGTGGGACAGGGGGCTTAGTGGGAGAGACCCAGTACTTC
D: TRBD1
J: TRBJ2-5
length: 18
size: -
V: TRBV11-2

CDR3: CASSHGVVYEQFF
DNA: TGTGCCAGCAGCCACGGAGTTGTTTATGAGCAGTTCTTC
D: -
J: TRBJ2-1
length: 13
size: -
V: TRBV6-6

CDR3: CASSRARGREYQETQYF
DNA: TGTGCCAGCAGTCGGGCACGGGGGAGAGAATACCAAGAGACCCAGTACTTC
D: -
J: TRBJ2-5
length: 17
size: -
V: TRBV27

CDR3: CASGLREEYNEQFF
DNA: TGTGCTAGTGGTTTACGGGAGGAGTACAATGAGCAGTTCTTC
D: TRBD2
J: TRBJ2-1
length: 14
size: -
V: TRBV12-5

CDR3: CASKQGAREKLFF
DNA: TGTGCCAGCAAGCAGGGGGCGAGGGAAAAACTGTTTTTT
D: TRBD1
J: TRBJ1-4
length: 13
size: -
V: TRBV6-6

CDR3: CASSLWTGGWEETQYF
DNA: TGTGCCAGCAGCTTATGGACAGGGGGCTGGGAAGAGACCCAGTACTTC
D: TRBD1
J: TRBJ2-5
length: 16
size: -
V: TRBV14

CDR3: CASSISGGRRSDTQYF
DNA: TGTGCCAGCTCAATCTCTGGCGGGAGAAGGTCAGATACGCAGTATTTT
D: TRBD2
J: TRBJ2-3
length: 16
size: few
V: TRBV18

CDR3: CASSEPGMNTEAFF
DNA: TGTGCCAGCAGTGAGCCAGGGATGAACACTGAAGCTTTCTTT
D: -
J: TRBJ1-1
length: 14
size: -
V: TRBV6-1

CDR3: CASSQDTGRVNREQYF
DNA: TGTGCCAGCAGCCAAGATACCGGGAGGGTAAATCGGGAGCAGTACTTC
D: TRBD2
J: TRBJ2-7
length: 16
size: few
V: TRBV3-1

CDR3: CASSVVPGTANTEAFF
DNA: TGTGCCAGCAGCGTAGTCCCGGGAACGGCGAACACTGAAGCTTTCTTT
D: -
J: TRBJ1-1
length: 16
size: many
V: TRBV9

CDR3: CASSPDPGTRGTNEKLFF
DNA: TGTGCCAGCAGTCCAGATCCGGGGACAAGGGGGACTAATGAAAAACTGTTTTTT
D: -
J: TRBJ1-4
length: 18
size: -
V: TRBV27

CDR3: CAITGGLAGGHGYNEQFF
DNA: TGTGCCATCACGGGGGGACTAGCGGGAGGACATGGTTACAATGAGCAGTTCTTC
D: TRBD2
J: TRBJ2-1
length: 18
size: -
V: TRBV10-3

CDR3: CASSPSTGGGEQYF
DNA: TGTGCCAGCAGTCCATCGACAGGGGGAGGGGAGCAGTACTTC
D: TRBD1
J: TRBJ2-7
length: 14
size: -
V: TRBV27

CDR3: CASYSGTGVTTGELFF
DNA: TGTGCCAGCTACTCCGGGACAGGGGTAACCACCGGGGAGCTGTTTTTT
D: TRBD1
J: TRBJ2-2
length: 16
size: once
V: TRBV4-2

CDR3: CASSRGLEAEQFF
DNA: TGTGCCAGCAGCCGGGGACTAGAAGCTGAGCAGTTCTTC
D: TRBD2
J: TRBJ2-1
length: 13
size: -
V: TRBV11-2

CDR3: CASSLTGGEETQYF
DNA: TGTGCCAGCAGCTTAACAGGGGGCGAGGAGACCCAGTACTTC
D: TRBD1
J: TRBJ2-5
length: 14
size: -
V: TRBV7-2

CDR3: CASSQAYYEQYF
DNA: TGTGCCAGCAGCCAAGCCTACTACGAGCAGTACTTC
D: -
J: TRBJ2-7
length: 12
size: -
V: TRBV14

CDR3: CASADTGFSSYEQYF
DNA: TGCGCCAGCGCTGATACTGGGTTCAGTTCCTACGAGCAGTACTTC
D: -
J: TRBJ2-7
length: 15
size: -
V: TRBV10-2

CDR3: CASSPTVPAGGNTIYF
DNA: TGTGCCAGCAGCCCAACGGTCCCGGCGGGGGGAAACACCATATATTTT
D: -
J: TRBJ1-3
length: 16
size: -
V: TRBV7-8

CDR3: CASSFTGRASNQPQHF
DNA: TGTGCCAGCAGTTTCACCGGCAGGGCCAGCAATCAGCCCCAGCATTTT
D: -
J: TRBJ1-5
length: 16
size: -
V: TRBV7-2

CDR3: CSATHGTQVRNEQFF
DNA: TGCAGTGCTACCCACGGGACTCAAGTTCGCAATGAGCAGTTCTTC
D: -
J: TRBJ2-1
length: 15
size: -
V: TRBV20-1

CDR3: CSVAAGGFDRTQYF
DNA: TGCAGCGTTGCGGCGGGAGGCTTCGACAGGACCCAGTACTTC
D: TRBD2
J: TRBJ2-5
length: 14
size: once
V: TRBV29-1

CDR3: CASSTGQGTYEQYF
DNA: TGCGCCAGCAGCACCGGACAGGGTACCTACGAGCAGTACTTC
D: TRBD1
J: TRBJ2-7
length: 14
size: -
V: TRBV5-1

CDR3: CSAATLAGAYEQYF
DNA: TGCAGTGCCGCCACCCTAGCGGGAGCCTACGAGCAGTACTTC
D: TRBD2
J: TRBJ2-7
length: 14
size: -
V: TRBV20-1

CDR3: CAISEFESNQPQHF
DNA: TGTGCCATCAGTGAGTTTGAAAGCAATCAGCCCCAGCATTTT
D: -
J: TRBJ1-5
length: 14
size: -
V: TRBV10-3

CDR3: CASSIQGLETQYF
DNA: TGTGCCAGCAGCATACAGGGTTTGGAGACCCAGTACTTC
D: -
J: TRBJ2-5
length: 13
size: -
V: TRBV7-9

CDR3: CASSVSGSTDTQYF
DNA: TGTGCCAGCAGCGTTAGCGGGAGCACAGATACGCAGTATTTT
D: TRBD2
J: TRBJ2-3
length: 14
size: once
V: TRBV9

CDR3: CASRGTGELFF
DNA: TGTGCCAGCAGGGGGACCGGGGAGCTGTTTTTT
D: -
J: TRBJ2-2
length: 11
size: -
V: TRBV25-1

CDR3: CASSLGGGSGANEQFF
DNA: TGTGCCAGCAGTTTAGGAGGGGGCAGTGGTGCCAATGAGCAGTTCTTC
D: TRBD1
J: TRBJ2-1
length: 16
size: once
V: TRBV12-3/TRBV12-4

CDR3: CASGGGGAKNIQYF
DNA: TGTGCCAGCGGAGGAGGAGGAGCCAAAAACATTCAGTACTTC
D: -
J: TRBJ2-4
length: 14
size: -
V: TRBV2

CDR3: CASSLEGELRTQYF
DNA: TGCGCCAGCAGCTTGGAGGGGGAGTTGCGGACCCAGTACTTC
D: -
J: TRBJ2-5
length: 14
size: -
V: TRBV5-1